Listed below are T cell receptor beta chains from one sample, sequenced in a study of blood T cell repertoires in COVID-19. The method was immunoSEQ multiplex PCR; TCRdb's version includes in-frame clones alone and lacks a portion of them. This sample carries roughly 130,000 clones, roughly 84% of them seen once, and the ten largest clones take 9.5% to 15%. Sequenced input: peripheral blood. These receptors originate from a woman in her twenties or thirties who had recovered from COVID-19. CDR3s include the opening cysteine and the closing phenylalanine or tryptophan. Fields, in order: clone size, V gene, J gene, D gene, CDR3 protein, CDR3 DNA. A D gene is named only where the DNA matches it firmly. For some rows the clone size is stated as once, few or many, or as a class when expanded; others skip it.

clone_size: NA
v_call: TRBV12-5
j_call: TRBJ1-1
d_call: TRBD1
cdr3_aa: CASGTGQGNTEAFF
cdr3_nt: TGTGCTAGTGGTACAGGACAGGGGAACACTGAAGCTTTCTTT

clone_size: NA
v_call: TRBV28
j_call: TRBJ2-7
d_call: TRBD1
cdr3_aa: CASSPAGTGAYEQYF
cdr3_nt: TGTGCCAGCAGCCCAGCCGGGACAGGGGCTTACGAGCAGTACTTC

clone_size: NA
v_call: TRBV5-1
j_call: TRBJ1-1
d_call: TRBD1
cdr3_aa: CASSSGQGARRTEAFF
cdr3_nt: TGCGCCAGCAGCTCCGGACAGGGGGCGCGTCGCACTGAAGCTTTCTTT

clone_size: NA
v_call: TRBV6-5
j_call: TRBJ2-7
d_call: NA
cdr3_aa: CASTRGQASYEQYF
cdr3_nt: TGTGCCAGCACCCGAGGGCAGGCCTCCTACGAGCAGTACTTC

clone_size: NA
v_call: TRBV18
j_call: TRBJ2-7
d_call: NA
cdr3_aa: CASSPTIRGGEQYF
cdr3_nt: TGTGCCAGCTCACCGACAATTAGGGGTGGCGAGCAGTACTTC

clone_size: NA
v_call: TRBV5-1
j_call: TRBJ2-1
d_call: TRBD2
cdr3_aa: CASSQTGTSGSYEQFF
cdr3_nt: TGCGCCAGCAGCCAGACCGGGACTAGCGGGAGCTATGAGCAGTTCTTC

clone_size: NA
v_call: TRBV14
j_call: TRBJ2-1
d_call: NA
cdr3_aa: CASSHSSGVQTNEQFF
cdr3_nt: TGTGCCAGCAGCCACTCTTCAGGGGTCCAAACCAATGAGCAGTTCTTC

clone_size: NA
v_call: TRBV4-2
j_call: TRBJ1-1
d_call: TRBD1
cdr3_aa: CASSQDLPGQVNTEAFF
cdr3_nt: TGTGCCAGCAGCCAAGATCTACCGGGACAGGTGAACACTGAAGCTTTCTTT

clone_size: NA
v_call: TRBV11-1
j_call: TRBJ2-7
d_call: TRBD1
cdr3_aa: CASSSSDRGPFRYF
cdr3_nt: TGTGCCAGCAGCTCCTCTGACAGGGGGCCCTTCCGGTACTTC

clone_size: NA
v_call: TRBV2
j_call: TRBJ2-5
d_call: TRBD2
cdr3_aa: CANKLAAQETQYF
cdr3_nt: TGTGCCAACAAACTAGCGGCTCAAGAGACCCAGTACTTC

clone_size: NA
v_call: TRBV7-8
j_call: TRBJ1-2
d_call: NA
cdr3_aa: CASSPSAGNYGYTF
cdr3_nt: TGTGCCAGCAGCCCATCGGCAGGGAACTATGGCTACACCTTC

clone_size: NA
v_call: TRBV5-6
j_call: TRBJ1-4
d_call: NA
cdr3_aa: CASSSGGFTATNEKLFF
cdr3_nt: TGTGCCAGCAGCTCTGGGGGGTTTACTGCAACTAATGAAAAACTGTTTTTT

clone_size: NA
v_call: TRBV11-2
j_call: TRBJ2-5
d_call: TRBD2
cdr3_aa: CASSFASGSVGETQYF
cdr3_nt: TGTGCCAGCAGCTTTGCTAGCGGCTCGGTGGGCGAGACCCAGTACTTC

clone_size: NA
v_call: TRBV4-1
j_call: TRBJ2-7
d_call: TRBD2
cdr3_aa: CASSQDPMMGLGGSYEQYF
cdr3_nt: TGCGCCAGCAGCCAAGATCCGATGATGGGACTAGGGGGTTCCTACGAGCAGTACTTC

clone_size: NA
v_call: TRBV12-3/TRBV12-4
j_call: TRBJ2-2
d_call: TRBD1
cdr3_aa: CASTSTGNGELFF
cdr3_nt: TGTGCCAGCACTTCGACAGGGAACGGGGAGCTGTTTTTT

clone_size: NA
v_call: TRBV12-5
j_call: TRBJ2-1
d_call: NA
cdr3_aa: CASGAGTSTEQFF
cdr3_nt: TGTGCTAGTGGTGCCGGGACTTCGACCGAGCAGTTCTTC

clone_size: once
v_call: TRBV30
j_call: TRBJ2-1
d_call: NA
cdr3_aa: CAWRTGGTYSYNEQFF
cdr3_nt: TGTGCCTGGAGGACTGGGGGGACCTACTCCTACAATGAGCAGTTCTTC

clone_size: NA
v_call: TRBV9
j_call: TRBJ2-2
d_call: TRBD2
cdr3_aa: CASSVSGGGALNTGELFF
cdr3_nt: TGTGCCAGCAGCGTATCAGGCGGGGGGGCCCTGAACACCGGGGAGCTGTTTTTT

clone_size: NA
v_call: TRBV20-1
j_call: TRBJ2-7
d_call: NA
cdr3_aa: CSASNRWTYEQYF
cdr3_nt: TGCAGTGCTAGTAACAGGTGGACCTACGAGCAGTACTTC

clone_size: NA
v_call: TRBV21-1
j_call: TRBJ1-2
d_call: NA
cdr3_aa: CASSKSSGTGARRTF
cdr3_nt: TGTGCCAGCAGCAAATCTTCGGGGACAGGGGCCCGGCGCACCTTC

clone_size: NA
v_call: TRBV10-2
j_call: TRBJ1-5
d_call: TRBD1
cdr3_aa: CASSESTTGALNQPQHF
cdr3_nt: TGCGCCAGCAGTGAGTCGACGACAGGGGCACTCAATCAGCCCCAGCATTTT

clone_size: once
v_call: TRBV7-9
j_call: TRBJ2-3
d_call: TRBD2
cdr3_aa: CASSLVAGAVDTQYF
cdr3_nt: TGTGCCAGCAGCTTAGTAGCGGGAGCTGTAGATACGCAGTATTTT

clone_size: few
v_call: TRBV19
j_call: TRBJ2-4
d_call: TRBD1
cdr3_aa: CASSAGQGQNIQYF
cdr3_nt: TGTGCCAGTAGTGCGGGACAGGGCCAAAACATTCAGTACTTC